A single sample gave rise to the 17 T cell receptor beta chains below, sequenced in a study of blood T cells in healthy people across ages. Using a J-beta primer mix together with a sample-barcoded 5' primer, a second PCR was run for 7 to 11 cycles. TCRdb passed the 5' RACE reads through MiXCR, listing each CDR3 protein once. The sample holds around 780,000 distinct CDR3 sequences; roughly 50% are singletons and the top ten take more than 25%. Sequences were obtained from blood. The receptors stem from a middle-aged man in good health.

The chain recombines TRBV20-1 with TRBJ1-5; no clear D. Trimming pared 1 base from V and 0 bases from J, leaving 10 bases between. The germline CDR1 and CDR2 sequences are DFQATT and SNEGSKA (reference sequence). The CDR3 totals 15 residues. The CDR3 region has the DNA TGCAGTGCTAGAGGTTCGCAGAATAGCAATCAGCCCCAGCATTTT. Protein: CSARGSQNSNQPQHF.

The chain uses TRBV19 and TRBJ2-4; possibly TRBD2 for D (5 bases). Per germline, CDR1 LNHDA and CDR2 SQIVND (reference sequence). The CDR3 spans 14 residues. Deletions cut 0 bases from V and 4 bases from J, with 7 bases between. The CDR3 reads CASSIDGGKNIQYF. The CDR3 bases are TGTGCCAGTAGTATAGACGGAGGAAAAAACATTCAGTACTTC.

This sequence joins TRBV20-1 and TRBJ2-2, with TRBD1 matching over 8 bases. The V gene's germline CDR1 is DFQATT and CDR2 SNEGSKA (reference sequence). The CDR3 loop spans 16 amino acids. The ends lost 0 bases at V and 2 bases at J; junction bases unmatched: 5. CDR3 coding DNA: TGCAGTGCTAGAGATGCAGGGGGCTTTAACACCGGGGAGCTGTTTTTT. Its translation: CSARDAGGFNTGELFF.

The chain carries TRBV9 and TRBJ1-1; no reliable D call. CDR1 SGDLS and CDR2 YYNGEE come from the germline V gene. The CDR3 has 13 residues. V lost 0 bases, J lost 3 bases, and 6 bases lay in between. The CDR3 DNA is TGTGCCAGCAGCGTAGAGAAACACACTGAAGCTTTCTTT. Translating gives CASSVEKHTEAFF.

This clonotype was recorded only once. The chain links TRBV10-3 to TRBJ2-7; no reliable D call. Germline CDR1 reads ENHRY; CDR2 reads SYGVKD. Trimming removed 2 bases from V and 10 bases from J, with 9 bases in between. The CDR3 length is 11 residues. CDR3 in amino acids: CAISEEEIQYF. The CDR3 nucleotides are TGTGCCATCAGTGAGGAAGAGATCCAGTACTTC.

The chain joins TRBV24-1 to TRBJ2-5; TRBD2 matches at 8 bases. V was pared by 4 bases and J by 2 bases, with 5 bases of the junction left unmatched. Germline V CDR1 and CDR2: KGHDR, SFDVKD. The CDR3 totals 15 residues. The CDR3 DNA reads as TGTGCCACCAGTGACCCCAGCGGGGGACAAGAGACCCAGTACTTC. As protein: CATSDPSGGQETQYF.

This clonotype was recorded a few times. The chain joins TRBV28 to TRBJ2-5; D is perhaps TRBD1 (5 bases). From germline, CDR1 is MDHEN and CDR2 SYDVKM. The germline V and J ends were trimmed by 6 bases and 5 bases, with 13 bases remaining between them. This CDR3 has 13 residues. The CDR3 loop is CASRLSGLETQYF. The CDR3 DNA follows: TGTGCCAGCAGATTGTCAGGGTTGGAGACCCAGTACTTC.

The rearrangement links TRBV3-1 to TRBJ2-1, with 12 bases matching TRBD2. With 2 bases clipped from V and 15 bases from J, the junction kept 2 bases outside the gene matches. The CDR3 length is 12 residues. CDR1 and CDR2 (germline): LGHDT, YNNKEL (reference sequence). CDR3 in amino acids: CASSQPGLAGFF. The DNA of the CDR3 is TGTGCCAGCAGCCAACCGGGACTAGCGGGGTTCTTC.

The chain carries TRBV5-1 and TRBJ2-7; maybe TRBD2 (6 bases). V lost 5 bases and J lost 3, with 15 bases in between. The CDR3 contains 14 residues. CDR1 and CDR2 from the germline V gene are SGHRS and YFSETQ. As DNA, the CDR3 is TGCGCCAGCAGGGGAGGCCTGCAATTCTACGAGCAGTACTTC. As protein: CASRGGLQFYEQYF.

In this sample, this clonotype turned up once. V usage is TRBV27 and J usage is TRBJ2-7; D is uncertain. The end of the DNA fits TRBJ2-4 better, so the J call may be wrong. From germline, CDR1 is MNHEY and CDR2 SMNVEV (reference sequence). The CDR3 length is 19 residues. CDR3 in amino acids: CASSLQVSTRLSAKNIQYF. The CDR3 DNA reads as TGTGCCAGCAGTTTACAGGTTTCGACCCGGCTCTCCGCCAAAAACATTCAGTACTTC.

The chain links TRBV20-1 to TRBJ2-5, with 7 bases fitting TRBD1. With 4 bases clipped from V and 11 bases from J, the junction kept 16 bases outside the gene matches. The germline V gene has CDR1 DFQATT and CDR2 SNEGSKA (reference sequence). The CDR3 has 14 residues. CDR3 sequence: CSATDPGQPREQYF. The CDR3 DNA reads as TGCAGTGCTACGGACCCGGGACAGCCTAGGGAGCAGTACTTC.

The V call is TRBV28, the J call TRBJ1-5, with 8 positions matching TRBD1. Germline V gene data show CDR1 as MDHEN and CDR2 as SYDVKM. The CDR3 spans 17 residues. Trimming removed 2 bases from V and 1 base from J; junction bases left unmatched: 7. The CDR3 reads CASSLQGAVRSNQPQHF. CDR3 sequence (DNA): TGTGCCAGCAGTTTACAGGGGGCAGTGAGAAGCAATCAGCCCCAGCATTTT.

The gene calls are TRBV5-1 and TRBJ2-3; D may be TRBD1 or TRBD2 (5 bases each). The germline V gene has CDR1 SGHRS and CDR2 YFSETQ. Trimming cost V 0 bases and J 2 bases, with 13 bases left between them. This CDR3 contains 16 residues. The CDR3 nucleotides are TGCGCCAGCAGCTTGGTCTCAGGGACCATCACAGATACGCAGTATTTT. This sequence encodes CASSLVSGTITDTQYF.

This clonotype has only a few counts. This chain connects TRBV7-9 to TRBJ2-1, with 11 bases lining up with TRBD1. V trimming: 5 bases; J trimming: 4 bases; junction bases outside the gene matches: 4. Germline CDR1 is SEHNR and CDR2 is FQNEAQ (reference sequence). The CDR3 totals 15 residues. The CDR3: CASSRDRGEYNEQFF. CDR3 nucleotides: TGTGCCAGCAGCCGGGACAGGGGGGAATACAATGAGCAGTTCTTC. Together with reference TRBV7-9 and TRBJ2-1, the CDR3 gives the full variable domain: DTGVSQNPRHKITKRGQNVTFRCDPISEHNRLYWYRQTLGQGPEFLTYFQNEAQLEKSRLLSDRFSAERPKGSFSTLEIQRTEQGDSAMYLCASSRDRGEYNEQFFGPGTRLTVL.

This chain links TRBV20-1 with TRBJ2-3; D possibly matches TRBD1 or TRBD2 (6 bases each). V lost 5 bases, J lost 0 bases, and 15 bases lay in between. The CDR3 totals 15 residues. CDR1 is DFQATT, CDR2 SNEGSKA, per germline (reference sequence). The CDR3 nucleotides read TGCAGTGCTGACAAGGGGGGAGCTAGCACAGATACGCAGTATTTT. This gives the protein CSADKGGASTDTQYF.

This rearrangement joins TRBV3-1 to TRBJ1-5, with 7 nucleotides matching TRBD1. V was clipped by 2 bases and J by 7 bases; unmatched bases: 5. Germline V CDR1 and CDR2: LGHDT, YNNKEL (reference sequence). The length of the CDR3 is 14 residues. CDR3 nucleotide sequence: TGTGCCAGCAGCCAAACCCAGGGGGACCAGCCCCAGCATTTT. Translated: CASSQTQGDQPQHF.

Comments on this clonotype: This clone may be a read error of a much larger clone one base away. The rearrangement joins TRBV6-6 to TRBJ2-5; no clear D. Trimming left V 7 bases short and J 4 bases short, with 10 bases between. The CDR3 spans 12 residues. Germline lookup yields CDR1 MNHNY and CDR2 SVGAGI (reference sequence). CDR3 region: CASIYSRETQYF. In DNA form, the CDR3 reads TGTGCCAGCATTTATTCTCGAGAGACCCAGTACTTC.